This entry lists 21 T cell receptor beta chains sequenced from one sample in a study of quantifying T cell responses using KT2 cells. Study context: TCR alpha and beta constant-region primers primed reverse transcription of RNA.

Each cDNA got a UMI-containing oligo ligated at its 3' end. An equimolar mix of RC1.1 and RC1.2 primed the beta chain across TRBC1 and TRBC2. TCRdb reanalysed the UMI-ligation and nested PCR reads using MiXCR and keeps one entry per CDR3 protein. This table has about 33,000 distinct CDR3 sequences, 10% appearing once. The specimen sequenced was PBMCs spiked with cells of the T cell clone KT2. These TCRs come from a human donor.

This clonotype was recorded at least ten times. The chain carries TRBV6-6 and TRBJ1-5, with D maybe TRBD1 (5 bases). V gave up 10 bases and J gave up 6 bases, with 19 bases separating them. Germline V gene data show CDR1 as MNHNY and CDR2 as SVGAGI (reference sequence). The CDR3 runs to 14 residues. DNA for the CDR3: TGTGCCACCAGAACGGGGGGGGTCAGTCAGCCCCAGCATTTT. Its protein product is CATRTGGVSQPQHF.

This clonotype was seen ten or more times. The chain couples TRBV20-1 to TRBJ1-1; D possibly corresponds to TRBD1 (5 bases). The CDR3 length is 14 residues. V lost 1 base and J lost 3, with 12 bases in between. The V gene's germline CDR1 is DFQATT and CDR2 SNEGSKA (reference sequence). The CDR3 protein is CSARARGTDTEAFF. CDR3 DNA: TGCAGTGCTAGAGCAAGAGGGACGGACACTGAAGCTTTCTTT.

This clonotype was detected a few times. The genes are TRBV2 and TRBJ2-5; D is undetermined. V gave up 3 bases and J gave up 2 bases, with 7 bases separating them. CDR3 size: 13 residues. Germline V gene data show CDR1 as SNHLY and CDR2 as FYNNEI. CDR3 region: CASSEGMQETQYF. The CDR3 coding sequence is TGTGCCAGCAGTGAGGGAATGCAAGAGACCCAGTACTTC.

This clonotype showed up just a few times. The V gene is TRBV12-3 or TRBV12-4, the J gene TRBJ2-7; D perhaps matches TRBD2 (5 bases). Trimming removed 3 bases at V and 1 base at J, with 7 bases between. The CDR3 length is 13 residues. The CDR3 region is CASSLEVSYEQYF. Written as DNA, the CDR3 is TGTGCCAGCAGTTTGGAGGTATCCTACGAGCAGTACTTC.

The chain joins TRBV10-3 to TRBJ2-5; D may be TRBD1 (5 bases). Germline values: CDR1 ENHRY, CDR2 SYGVKD. The CDR3 contains 14 residues. The ends were cut back, 3 bases at V and 4 bases at J, with 12 bases in the middle. The CDR3 is CAISERQGGETQYF. The DNA of the CDR3 is TGTGCCATCAGTGAAAGGCAGGGCGGAGAGACCCAGTACTTC.

This clonotype was seen many times. V usage is TRBV5-4 and J usage is TRBJ2-2, with TRBD1 matching over 9 bases. The CDR3 runs 15 residues. J was trimmed by 10 bases and V by 4 bases; bases with no gene match: 11. Per germline, CDR1 SGHNT and CDR2 YYREEE (reference sequence). The CDR3 reads CASSPGQGLISELFF. CDR3 nucleotides: TGTGCCAGCAGCCCGGGACAGGGTTTAATTTCGGAGCTGTTTTTT.

This clonotype was detected only a few times. The V gene is TRBV27, the J gene TRBJ2-5, with D unresolved. V was pared by 4 bases and J by 5 bases, with 5 bases between. CDR1 MNHEY and CDR2 SMNVEV come from the germline V gene (reference sequence). CDR3 length: 11 residues. This chain's CDR3 is CASSYGETQYF. The DNA of the CDR3 is TGTGCCAGCAGTTACGGGGAGACCCAGTACTTC.

The rearrangement links TRBV7-2 to TRBJ2-2, with D perhaps TRBD2 (6 bases). The CDR3 has 15 amino acids. The V gene's germline CDR1 is SGHTA and CDR2 FQGNSA. The V and J ends lost 4 bases and 1 base respectively, with 10 bases between them. The CDR3 DNA is TGTGCCAGCAGCTGGGGACTGGTGAACACCGGGGAGCTGTTTTTT. Protein: CASSWGLVNTGELFF.

The chain employs TRBV6-5 and TRBJ2-1, with D perhaps matching TRBD2 (7 bases). Trimming stripped 2 bases from V and 8 bases from J, with 10 bases between. The V gene's germline CDR1 is MNHEY and CDR2 SVGAGI. The CDR3 runs to 13 residues. CDR3 residues: CASSYPGGDEQFF. The CDR3 nucleotides are TGTGCCAGCAGTTACCCGGGGGGCGATGAGCAGTTCTTC.

This clonotype was counted at least ten times. CDR3 sequence: CASSFNTGYEQYF. Written as DNA, the CDR3 is TGTGCCAGCAGTTTTAATACGGGATACGAGCAGTACTTC. The J gene is TRBJ2-7, the V gene TRBV12-3 or TRBV12-4; weak D call: TRBD2 (5 bases). This CDR3 has 13 residues. V was shortened by 3 bases and J by 4 bases, with 10 bases between the two germline ends.

This clonotype is medium-sized. The chain uses TRBV18 and TRBJ1-1, with D perhaps TRBD1 (6 bases). V lost 9 bases and J lost 3, with 14 bases in between. The CDR3 is made up of 13 amino acids. Germline V CDR1 and CDR2: KGHSH, LQKENI. The CDR3 reads CASRGNRDTEAFF. The CDR3 region has the DNA TGTGCCAGTAGGGGTAACAGGGACACTGAAGCTTTCTTT.

This clonotype was observed many times. The chain employs TRBV5-1 and TRBJ2-5, with 7 bases that match TRBD1. Germline CDR1 SGHRS, CDR2 YFSETQ. V dropped 3 bases and J dropped 5; count of bases not matched to a gene: 10. The CDR3 covers 15 residues. The CDR3 sequence is CASSYFDRDEETQYF. DNA for the CDR3: TGCGCCAGCAGCTATTTCGACAGGGACGAGGAGACCCAGTACTTC.

This clonotype was seen at least ten times. The genes are TRBV11-2 and TRBJ2-7; the match to TRBD2 covers 9 bases. The germline V gene encodes CDR1 SGHAT and CDR2 FQNNGV. V dropped 6 bases and J dropped 5; count of bases not matched to a gene: 8. The CDR3 has 14 amino acids. The CDR3 DNA is TGTGCCAGCAGTCGTCCGGGACTAGCAAACGAGCAGTACTTC. This encodes CASSRPGLANEQYF. The whole variable domain, remainder taken from reference TRBV11-2 and TRBJ2-7, is EAGVAQSPRYKIIEKRQSVAFWCNPISGHATLYWYQQILGQGPKLLIQFQNNGVVDDSQLPKDRFSAERLKGVDSTLKIQPAKLEDSAVYLCASSRPGLANEQYFGPGTRLTVT.

This clonotype was observed at least ten times. The chain is built from TRBV2 and TRBJ1-1; D remains ambiguous. Trimming took 2 bases from V and 0 from J, leaving 7 bases between them. Germline loops: CDR1 SNHLY, CDR2 FYNNEI. The CDR3 consists of 14 residues. CDR3 sequence reads: CASSEIRVNTEAFF. The DNA of the CDR3 is TGTGCCAGCAGTGAAATTAGGGTGAACACTGAAGCTTTCTTT.

This chain links TRBV12-3 or TRBV12-4 with TRBJ2-7; tentatively, D is TRBD1 (6 bases). V lost 10 bases to trimming and J lost 4 bases, with 14 bases between them. The CDR3 has 12 amino acids. CDR3 region: CANTTGSYEQYF. CDR3 DNA sequence: TGTGCCAACACGACAGGATCGTACGAGCAGTACTTC.

Many counts were recorded for this clonotype. The chain couples TRBV12-3 or TRBV12-4 to TRBJ1-1; 8 bases map to TRBD1. The CDR3 spans 14 residues. V shed 3 bases and J 5 bases; nucleotides not matched to a gene: 5. The CDR3 DNA is TGTGCCAGCAGTTTTCAGGGGGCGTCGACTGAAGCTTTCTTT. Translating it yields CASSFQGASTEAFF.

This clonotype was picked up a small number of times. V and J are TRBV29-1 and TRBJ2-7; TRBD2 agrees at 12 bases. The junction had 2 bases not matched to a gene; V was cut back by 5 bases and J by 3 bases. Germline assignment: CDR1 SQVTM and CDR2 ANQGSEA. There are 13 residues in the CDR3. CDR3 loop: CSVMTSGSYEQYF. Here the CDR3 DNA reads TGCAGCGTTATGACTAGCGGGAGCTACGAGCAGTACTTC.

The sample holds a few counts of this clonotype. The chain has TRBV20-1 and TRBJ2-5; the match to TRBD2 covers 15 bases. Germline-derived CDR1 and CDR2 are DFQATT and SNEGSKA (reference sequence). Germline trimming cut 6 bases from V and 5 bases from J; bases unmatched to any gene: 7. The CDR3 is 15 amino acids. The CDR3 bases are TGCAGTGCAAAAGGGACTAGCGGGAGGATGGAGACCCAGTACTTC. This gives the protein CSAKGTSGRMETQYF.

The J gene is TRBJ2-3, the V gene TRBV5-1; 14 bases match TRBD2. V dropped 4 bases and J dropped 8; count of bases not matched to a gene: 15. The CDR3 extends over 18 amino acids. Per the germline V gene, CDR1 is SGHRS and CDR2 is YFSETQ. CDR3 loop: CASSATGLAGGVGGTQYF. The CDR3, as DNA: TGCGCCAGCAGCGCTACCGGACTAGCGGGAGGAGTGGGTGGTACGCAGTATTTT.

The chain joins TRBV7-9 to TRBJ1-5; TRBD1 might be the D (5 bases). The V gene lost 4 bases and the J gene lost 5 bases, with 6 bases spanning the gap. This CDR3 contains 12 residues. Germline V gives CDR1 SEHNR, CDR2 FQNEAQ (reference sequence). The CDR3 reads CASSWGDQPQHF. CDR3 sequence (DNA): TGTGCCAGCAGCTGGGGGGATCAGCCCCAGCATTTT. The whole variable domain, filled in from reference TRBV7-9 and TRBJ1-5, reads DTGVSQNPRHKITKRGQNVTFRCDPISEHNRLYWYRQTLGQGPEFLTYFQNEAQLEKSRLLSDRFSAERPKGSFSTLEIQRTEQGDSAMYLCASSWGDQPQHFGDGTRLSIL.

This clonotype has at least ten counts. V usage is TRBV5-1 and J usage is TRBJ1-5, with D maybe TRBD1 (5 bases). CDR3 length: 13 residues. Trimming cost V 4 bases and J 6 bases, with 11 bases left between them. Per germline, CDR1 SGHRS and CDR2 YFSETQ. CDR3 bases: TGCGCCAGCAGCCTAGGGGTCGGTCAGCCCCAGCATTTT. Translating it yields CASSLGVGQPQHF.